The clone carrying this T cell receptor beta chain showed up just once. The sample belongs to a study of control samples from healthy donors and cancer patients. Germline values: CDR1 SQVTM, CDR2 ANQGSEA. Trimming stripped 6 bases from V and 1 base from J, with 16 bases between. The CDR3 extends over 14 amino acids. TCRdb keeps only in-frame clones here, not all; method: immunoSEQ multiplex PCR. The table lists 70,000 to 75,000 clones, 85% to 90% of them singletons. V usage is TRBV29-1 and J usage is TRBJ2-7, with D perhaps TRBD1 (6 bases). The sample consisted of PBMCs. The receptor was isolated from a man in his 60s with lung cancer. The CDR3 is CSVIRGTNSYEQYF. CDR3 DNA: TGCAGCGTCATAAGGGGGACAAATTCCTACGAGCAGTACTTC.